This T cell receptor (beta chain) stems from a study of T-cell reconstitution after alpha-beta-depleted transplantation in children. Unique molecular identifiers tagged the TCRbeta library. TCRdb passed the PCR reads through MiXCR, listing each CDR3 protein once. The table shows almost 250,000 distinct CDR3 sequences, with about 25% occurring only once. CDR3 length: 14 residues. Germline CDR1 and CDR2: ENHRY and SYGVKD. The V gene lost 3 bases and the J gene lost 2 bases, with 5 bases spanning the gap. Study observations and caveats: At the one-year point after transplant, T-cell counts and TCRbeta diversity were found to come mostly from T cells that had been newly produced. The origin of high day-60 TCRbeta diversity in some patients lay in surviving recipient T cells and thymic progenitors. Expanded graft clones, several hundred of them, were reportedly the source of alpha-beta T cells about two months after transplant.

This clonotype has ten or more counts. Antigen unknown. The source of this sequence is a girl aged 2 to 10 with Fanconi anemia, due to receive a stem cell transplant. V and J are TRBV10-3 and TRBJ2-6; D call uncertain. Sample: PBMCs, taken before TCRalphabeta/CD19-depleted stem cell transplant. The CDR3 spells CAISDQPGANVLTF. The CDR3 region has the DNA TGTGCCATCAGTGACCAACCTGGGGCCAACGTCCTGACTTTC.